These T cell receptor beta chains were read from a single sample in a study of brain T cells in children with intractable seizures. TCRdb's table, derived via immunoSEQ multiplex PCR, lists solely in-frame clones and lacks some. The data hold about 340,000 clones, with 85% to 95% observed a single time. The material sequenced was peripheral blood, taken more than 4 months after surgery. The receptors shown here come from a boy under two years old with tuberous sclerosis and intractable seizures. CDR3s include the opening cysteine and the closing phenylalanine or tryptophan. The D gene is left open where the match is weak.

TGTGCCAGCAGCCTTAGAAGGGGCTCACCCCTCCACTTT	CASSLRRGSPLHF	13	TRBV14	TRBJ1-6	NA
TGCGCCAGCAGCGAGCTTTTTACTAGCACAGATACGCAGTATTTT	CASSELFTSTDTQYF	15	TRBV10-1	TRBJ2-3	NA
TGTGCCAGCTCAATGGCCACGAACACTGAAGCTTTCTTT	CASSMATNTEAFF	13	TRBV18	TRBJ1-1	NA
TGTGCCAGCATTCAGGGGAGTGGTACTGAAGCTTTCTTT	CASIQGSGTEAFF	13	TRBV12-3/TRBV12-4	TRBJ1-1	NA
TGTGCCAGCAGCCCTCAACGGGGGACGGGCCAAGAGACCCAGTACTTC	CASSPQRGTGQETQYF	16	TRBV14	TRBJ2-5	NA
TGTGCCAGTAGCTTAGACAGTTATAGCAATCAGCCCCAGCATTTT	CASSLDSYSNQPQHF	15	TRBV19	TRBJ1-5	NA
TGTGCCACCAGTGATTTGATGGGTGAGCAGTTCTTC	CATSDLMGEQFF	12	TRBV24-1	TRBJ2-1	NA
TGTGCCAGCACCTCCCCTAGCGGGTCAGATACGCAGTATTTT	CASTSPSGSDTQYF	14	TRBV7-9	TRBJ2-3	TRBD2
TGTGCCAGCAGTTACGTAGGACAGGGGTCCTACGAGCAGTACTTC	CASSYVGQGSYEQYF	15	TRBV6-5	TRBJ2-7	TRBD1
TGCACCAGCAGCCAAGGAGAGTCACGGAGAGTTGAAAAACTGTTTTTT	CTSSQGESRRVEKLFF	16	TRBV1	TRBJ1-4	NA
TGTGCCTGCAACCAGGGGCCTCCCTACGAGCAGTACTTC	CACNQGPPYEQYF	13	TRBV30	TRBJ2-7	NA
TGTGCCAGCACTCGGGACGGTAACTACGAGCAGTACTTC	CASTRDGNYEQYF	13	TRBV6-5	TRBJ2-7	NA
TGTGCCAGCAGTCTCGCATCCTACGAGCAGTACTTC	CASSLASYEQYF	12	TRBV25-1	TRBJ2-7	NA